The 21 T cell receptor beta chains presented below share a single source sample, sequenced in a study of blood T cell repertoires in COVID-19. The assay was immunoSEQ multiplex PCR, and TCRdb's table has in-frame clones only and misses some. Of roughly 200,000 clones listed, approximately 90% are singletons. Sequenced material: peripheral blood. The source of these receptors is a middle-aged man with active or convalescent COVID-19.

This chain uses TRBV5-4 with TRBJ2-2; 12 bases are shared with TRBD2. The CDR3 has 17 amino acids. Trimming cost V 3 bases and J 8 bases; bases outside gene matches: 11. The V gene's germline CDR1 is SGHNT and CDR2 YYREEE (reference sequence). The CDR3 is CASSSGRRLAGEGELFF. The CDR3 DNA is TGTGCCAGCAGCTCTGGTCGCCGACTAGCGGGGGAGGGGGAGCTGTTTTTT.

The chain employs TRBV6-5 and TRBJ1-2; D may be TRBD1 (6 bases). Germline V gene lookup returns CDR1 MNHEY and CDR2 SVGAGI. V was pared by 5 bases and J by 4 bases, with 14 bases between. There are 14 residues in the CDR3. The CDR3 DNA is TGTGCCAGCAGTAACCAGAAACAGGGCTATGGCTACACCTTC. Residues: CASSNQKQGYGYTF.

This rearrangement joins TRBV6-6 to TRBJ2-7; possibly TRBD1 for D (6 bases). CDR3 length: 14 amino acids. Germline V gene lookup returns CDR1 MNHNY and CDR2 SVGAGI (reference sequence). V was cut by 2 bases and J by 1 base, with 9 bases left in between. This CDR3 is CASSYAGESYEQYF. The DNA of the CDR3 is TGTGCCAGCAGTTACGCAGGGGAGTCCTACGAGCAGTACTTC.

J is TRBJ1-1 and V is TRBV5-8; D call uncertain. Germline V gene sequence: CDR1 SGHTS, CDR2 YDEGEE. Trimming left V 0 bases short and J 7 bases short, with 10 bases between. The CDR3 runs 13 residues. For the CDR3, the DNA is TGTGCCAGCAGCTTGGCCTCGGTGATTGAAGCTTTCTTT. It yields the protein CASSLASVIEAFF.

The J gene is TRBJ2-5, the V gene TRBV9; D might be TRBD2 (5 bases). V was shortened by 4 bases and J by 5 bases, with 15 bases between the two germline ends. CDR3 length: 14 residues. Germline lookup yields CDR1 SGDLS and CDR2 YYNGEE. In DNA form, the CDR3 reads TGTGCCAGCAGCCAAAGAACTAGAGGGGAGACCCAGTACTTC. It codes for CASSQRTRGETQYF.

This clone is a singleton in its sample. The chain carries TRBV28 and TRBJ1-6; no reliable D call. The CDR3 runs 15 residues. Germline CDR1 MDHEN, CDR2 SYDVKM. V was pared by 6 bases and J by 0 bases, with 9 bases between. CDR3 loop: CASRPQSSYNSPLHF. DNA for the CDR3: TGTGCCAGCAGACCACAGAGCTCCTATAATTCACCCCTCCACTTT.

For the CDR3, the DNA is TGTGCCAGCTCATCCAGGGGGACGGCTTCCTACGAGCAGTACTTC. This encodes CASSSRGTASYEQYF. The chain employs TRBV18 and TRBJ2-7; the match to TRBD1 covers 7 bases. CDR1 is KGHSH and CDR2 is LQKENI in the germline V gene. CDR3 size: 15 residues. Germline trimming cut 5 bases from V and 1 base from J; bases unmatched to any gene: 8.

The V and J genes are TRBV7-3 and TRBJ2-2; D possibly corresponds to TRBD2 (6 bases). The CDR3 spans 15 residues. The V end was cut by 5 bases, the J end by 3 bases, with 13 bases between. The germline CDR1 and CDR2 sequences are SGHTA and FQGTGA. In DNA form, the CDR3 reads TGTGCCAGCAGCCCACCGACTAGGGACACCGGGGAGCTGTTTTTT. Amino acids: CASSPPTRDTGELFF.

The rearrangement uses TRBV3-1 (or the pseudogene TRBV3-2) and TRBJ1-2; 7 bases are shared with TRBD1. With 4 bases clipped from V and 7 bases from J, the junction kept 6 bases outside the gene matches. Germline V gene sequence: CDR1 LGHDT, CDR2 YNNKEL (reference sequence). There are 13 residues in the CDR3. This chain's CDR3 is CASSPGQESGYTF. DNA of the CDR3: TGTGCCAGCAGCCCCGGACAGGAATCTGGCTACACCTTC.

V and J are TRBV14 and TRBJ1-1; TRBD1 might be the D (5 bases). Germline lookup yields CDR1 SGHDN and CDR2 FVKESK. V lost 1 base, J lost 4 bases, and 10 bases lay in between. The CDR3 runs to 14 residues. DNA of the CDR3: TGTGCCAGCAGCCAAGTTAGGGGAGGCACTGAAGCTTTCTTT. Its protein is CASSQVRGGTEAFF.

V is TRBV13 and J is TRBJ1-2, with D maybe TRBD1 (6 bases). V lost 1 base, J lost 8 bases, and 23 bases lay in between. Germline CDR1 PRHDT, CDR2 FYEKMQ (reference sequence). The CDR3 runs 17 residues. CDR3 in amino acids: CASSLVGSYQGTKGYTF. The CDR3 DNA reads as TGTGCCAGCAGCTTAGTCGGTAGCTATCAGGGGACCAAGGGCTACACCTTC.

This clone was seen a few times. The rearrangement joins TRBV5-1 to TRBJ1-2; 9 bases align to TRBD1. CDR1 SGHRS and CDR2 YFSETQ come from the germline V gene. The length of the CDR3 is 13 residues. The ends lost 4 bases at V and 5 bases at J; junction bases unmatched: 3. In DNA, the CDR3 is TGCGCCAGCAGCCCGGGGACAGGGTATGGCTACACCTTC. Translation: CASSPGTGYGYTF. The variable domain in full, completed from reference TRBV5-1 and TRBJ1-2, reads KAGVTQTPRYLIKTRGQQVTLSCSPISGHRSVSWYQQTPGQGLQFLFEYFSETQRNKGNFPGRFSGRQFSNSRSEMNVSTLELGDSALYLCASSPGTGYGYTFGSGTRLTVV.

The rearrangement uses TRBV27 and TRBJ1-5, with 8 bases matching TRBD1. The CDR3 is made up of 15 amino acids. V lost 5 bases, J lost 4 bases, and 7 bases stayed unmatched. CDR1 and CDR2 from the germline V gene are MNHEY and SMNVEV (reference sequence). CDR3 amino acids: CASSAGTGRNQPQHF. CDR3 nucleotide sequence: TGTGCCAGCAGTGCCGGGACAGGTCGTAATCAGCCCCAGCATTTT.

The chain carries TRBV6-5 and TRBJ1-6; D perhaps matches TRBD1 (5 bases). The CDR3 length is 15 residues. The germline gives CDR1 MNHEY, CDR2 SVGAGI. V was clipped by 8 bases and J by 3 bases, with 14 bases between them. CDR3 residues: CASEDRNNYNSPLHF. The CDR3 region has the DNA TGTGCCAGCGAAGACAGAAATAACTATAATTCACCCCTCCACTTT.

V is TRBV12-5 and J is TRBJ2-7, with 7 bases matching TRBD1. Germline assignment: CDR1 LGHNT and CDR2 FRNRAP. V was pared by 5 bases and J by 3 bases, with 16 bases of the junction left unmatched. CDR3 size: 17 residues. CDR3 sequence reads: CASGPPQLRQGLYEQYF. DNA for the CDR3: TGTGCTAGTGGTCCACCACAATTGAGACAGGGTCTCTACGAGCAGTACTTC.

V gene TRBV5-6 combines with J gene TRBJ2-7; 8 bases are a match to TRBD1. The length of the CDR3 is 13 residues. Trimming took 7 bases from V and 4 from J; bases not matched to a gene: 7. Germline-derived CDR1 and CDR2 are SGHDT and YYEEEE. The CDR3 sequence: CASGTGRRYEQYF. For the CDR3, the DNA is TGTGCCAGCGGGACAGGTAGGCGATACGAGCAGTACTTC.

The chain uses TRBV30 and TRBJ1-1, with D maybe TRBD1 (6 bases). In germline, CDR1 is GTSNPN, CDR2 SVGIG (reference sequence). Trimming left V 2 bases short and J 3 bases short, with 16 bases between. This CDR3 spans 15 amino acids. The CDR3: CAWSLKQGSYTEAFF. The DNA of the CDR3 is TGTGCCTGGAGTTTGAAACAGGGTTCCTACACTGAAGCTTTCTTT.

The gene calls are TRBV7-2 and TRBJ1-2; TRBD1 is a possible D gene (5 bases). In germline, CDR1 is SGHTA, CDR2 FQGNSA. CDR3 length: 15 amino acids. The V end lost 5 bases, the J end lost 0 bases, and 13 bases lay between the germline ends. The CDR3 DNA follows: TGTGCCAGCAGCCCAAGACAGCTTTCTAACTATGGCTACACCTTC. Protein: CASSPRQLSNYGYTF.

This rearrangement joins TRBV9 to TRBJ2-2; TRBD1 aligns across 8 bases. From germline, CDR1 is SGDLS and CDR2 YYNGEE. V was clipped by 3 bases and J by 2 bases; unmatched bases: 3. This CDR3 comprises 15 residues. The CDR3 DNA reads TGTGCCAGCAGCGCGGGACAGGTAAACACCGGGGAGCTGTTTTTT. Protein: CASSAGQVNTGELFF. Full variable domain (rest looked up from reference TRBV9 and TRBJ2-2): DSGVTQTPKHLITATGQRVTLRCSPRSGDLSVYWYQQSLDQGLQFLIQYYNGEERAKGNILERFSAQQFPDLHSELNLSSLELGDSALYFCASSAGQVNTGELFFGEGSRLTVL.

This chain joins TRBV2 and TRBJ2-7; a weak D match, TRBD2 (6 bases). V gave up 7 bases and J gave up 7 bases, with 14 bases separating them. CDR1 SNHLY and CDR2 FYNNEI come from the germline V gene. The CDR3 is 12 residues long. CDR3 nucleotides: TGTGCCAGCACCGCGGGGTCGGGGGAGCAGTACTTC. Protein sequence: CASTAGSGEQYF. The variable domain in full, with the rest retrieved from reference TRBV2 and TRBJ2-7, is EPEVTQTPSHQVTQMGQEVILRCVPISNHLYFYWYRQILGQKVEFLVSFYNNEISEKSEIFDDQFSVERPDGSNFTLKIRSTKLEDSAMYFCASTAGSGEQYFGPGTRLTVT.

The CDR3 DNA is TGCAGCGCTAGGGACAGGGTCACTGAAGCTTTCTTT. This gives the protein CSARDRVTEAFF. The chain is built from TRBV29-1 and TRBJ1-1; 9 nucleotides line up with TRBD1. CDR1 is SQVTM, CDR2 ANQGSEA, per germline. The junction had 4 bases not matched to a gene; V was cut back by 7 bases and J by 4 bases. The CDR3 loop spans 12 amino acids.